This T cell receptor beta chain was found in a study of T cells after yellow fever vaccination. Study conclusions and caveats: CD4 and CD8 compartments shared a small share of clonotypes, likely from convergent recombination. The booster saw the reappearance of most primary-vaccination clones (roughly 97% CD4, 88% CD8).

Germline CDR1 reads MNHEY; CDR2 reads SVGAGI. Trimming pared 10 bases from V and 4 bases from J, leaving 11 bases between. The CDR3 runs 13 residues. A single record per CDR3 protein comes from TCRdb applying MiXCR to the 5' RACE reads. The sample includes about 150,000 distinct CDR3 sequences, approximately 6.2% seen only once; the top ten take about 2.7%. Of note for this clonotype: Antigen unknown.

The sequence was collected from a man younger than 35 who received the YFV17D yellow fever vaccine. Here the sequenced sample was CD4+ T cells sorted from PBMCs, taken on the day of the first yellow fever vaccination. The gene calls are TRBV6-5 and TRBJ1-6, with unresolved D. CDR3 coding DNA: TGTGCCACCACCCGGGAGTATAATTCACCCCTCCACTTT. It yields the protein CATTREYNSPLHF.